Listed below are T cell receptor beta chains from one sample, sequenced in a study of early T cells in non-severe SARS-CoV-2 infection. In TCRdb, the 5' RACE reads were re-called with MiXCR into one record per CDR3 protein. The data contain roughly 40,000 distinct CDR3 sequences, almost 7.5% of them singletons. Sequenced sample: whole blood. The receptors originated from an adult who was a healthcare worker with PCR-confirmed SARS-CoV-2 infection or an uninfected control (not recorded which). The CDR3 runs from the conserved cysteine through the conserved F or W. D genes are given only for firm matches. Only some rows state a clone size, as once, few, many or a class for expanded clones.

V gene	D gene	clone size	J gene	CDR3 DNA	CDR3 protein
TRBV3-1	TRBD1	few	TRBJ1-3	TGTGCCAGCAGCCTCCGGACAGGGCGAAACACCATATATTTT	CASSLRTGRNTIYF
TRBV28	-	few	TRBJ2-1	TGTGCCAGCAACGGGGGCAGACGCAATGAGCAGTTCTTC	CASNGGRRNEQFF
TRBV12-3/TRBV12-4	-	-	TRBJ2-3	TGTGCCAGCCTGGGTGTGGGCACAGATACGCAGTATTTT	CASLGVGTDTQYF
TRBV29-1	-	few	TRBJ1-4	TGCAGCGCCCGGAGGTACGGGGCAGGAACTAATGAAAAACTGTTTTTT	CSARRYGAGTNEKLFF
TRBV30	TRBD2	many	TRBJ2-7	TGTGCCTGGAGTATTCCCAGCGGGGCCGGCGTGCAGTACTTC	CAWSIPSGAGVQYF
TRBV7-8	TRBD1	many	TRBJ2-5	TGTGCCAGCAGCCTACAACAGGGGCGGCAAGAGACCCAGTACTTC	CASSLQQGRQETQYF
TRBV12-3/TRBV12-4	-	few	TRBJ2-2	TGTGCCAGCAGTTGGGACCACACCGGGGAGCTGTTTTTT	CASSWDHTGELFF
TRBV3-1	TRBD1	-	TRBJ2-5	TGTGCCAGCAGGCCACCAGGGACAGTCGAGACCCAGTACTTC	CASRPPGTVETQYF
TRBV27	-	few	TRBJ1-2	TGTGCCAGCAGCTTATTCGCCGGACCTACTAACTATGGCTACACCTTC	CASSLFAGPTNYGYTF
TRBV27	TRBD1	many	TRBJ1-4	TGTGCCAGCAGTCCCTGGACAGGGTCGCGTGAAAAACTGTTTTTT	CASSPWTGSREKLFF
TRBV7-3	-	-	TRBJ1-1	TGTGCCAGCAGCTTACAGGGGACGGGCACTGAAGCTTTCTTT	CASSLQGTGTEAFF
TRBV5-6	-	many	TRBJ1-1	TGTGCCAGCAGCCCCGTCGGGGGAGCGAACACTGAAGCTTTCTTT	CASSPVGGANTEAFF
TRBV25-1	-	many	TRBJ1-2	TGTGCCAGCAGTGAATCAACAGGGAGAAGCTATGGCTACACCTTC	CASSESTGRSYGYTF
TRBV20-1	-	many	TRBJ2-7	TGCAGTGCTAGAAAACGGGAGGAGCAGTACTTC	CSARKREEQYF
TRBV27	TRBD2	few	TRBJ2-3	TGTGCCAGCTGCCTAAGGGTCCCGGGACTAGCGGGGGGGTCCACAGATACGCAGTATTTT	CASCLRVPGLAGGSTDTQYF
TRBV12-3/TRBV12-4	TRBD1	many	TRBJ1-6	TGTGCCAGCAGTCCCTACCGTCGGACAGGGGTTAATTCACCCCTCCACTTT	CASSPYRRTGVNSPLHF
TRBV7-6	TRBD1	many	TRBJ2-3	TGTGCCAGCAGCTTAGGACAGGGGACAGATACGCAGTATTTT	CASSLGQGTDTQYF
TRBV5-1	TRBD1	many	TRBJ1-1	TGCGCCAGCAGCTCCGCGGACAGGGACACTGAAGCTTTCTTT	CASSSADRDTEAFF
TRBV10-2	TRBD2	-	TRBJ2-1	TGCGCCAGCAGTGACGAGGCTAGCGGGGGGGCTTACAATGAGCAGTTCTTC	CASSDEASGGAYNEQFF
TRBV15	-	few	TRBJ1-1	TGTGCCACCAGCAGAGTCTCAGGGAACACTGAAGCTTTCTTT	CATSRVSGNTEAFF
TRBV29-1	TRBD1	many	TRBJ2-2	TGCAGCGTTGGTAGGACAGGGTACGGGGAGCTGTTTTTT	CSVGRTGYGELFF
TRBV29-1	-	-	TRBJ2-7	TGCAGCGTTGATGCGGGCTCCGAGCAGTACTTC	CSVDAGSEQYF
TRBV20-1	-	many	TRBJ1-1	TGCAGTGCTATCTTTCGCACTGAAGCTTTCTTT	CSAIFRTEAFF
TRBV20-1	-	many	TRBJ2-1	TGCAGTCATAATTACCCTACCACAGGATCCAATGAGCAGTTCTTC	CSHNYPTTGSNEQFF
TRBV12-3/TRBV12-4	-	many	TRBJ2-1	TGTGCCAGCAGTTACAGAGGCTCAAGAGCCGAGCAGTTCTTC	CASSYRGSRAEQFF
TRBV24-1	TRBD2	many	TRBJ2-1	TGTGCCACCAGCCATATTAGCGGGGGGGCCCAGGGGGAGCAGTTCTTC	CATSHISGGAQGEQFF
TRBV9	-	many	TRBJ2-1	TGTGCCAGCAGCGTAGAACACGGAGGCGGTTGGGCCAATGAGCAGTTCTTC	CASSVEHGGGWANEQFF
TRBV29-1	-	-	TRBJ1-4	TGCAGCGTTGAATGGGCTAATGAAAAACTGTTTTTT	CSVEWANEKLFF
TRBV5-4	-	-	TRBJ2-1	TGTGCCAGCCGGGCTCGGGTGGGCCGTCCCAGCAATGAGCAGTTCTTC	CASRARVGRPSNEQFF
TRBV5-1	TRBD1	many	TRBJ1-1	TGCGCCAGCAGCTTTGCAGGGGGTAGTACTGAAGCTTTCTTT	CASSFAGGSTEAFF
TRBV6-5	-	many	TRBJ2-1	TGTGCCAGCAGTTACTTGGGGAATGAGCAGTTCTTC	CASSYLGNEQFF
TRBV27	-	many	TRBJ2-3	TGTGCCAGCAGTGCTATAGATACGCAGTATTTT	CASSAIDTQYF
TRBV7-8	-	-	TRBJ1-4	TGTGCCAGCAGCTCTGGGGGTTCGGAAAAACTGTTTTTT	CASSSGGSEKLFF
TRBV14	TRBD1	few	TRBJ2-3	TGTGCCAGCCGTAGGACAGGGGACACAGATACGCAGTATTTT	CASRRTGDTDTQYF
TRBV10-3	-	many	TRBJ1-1	TGTGCCATCAGTGATTTTACTTGGGGCATGAACACTGAAGCTTTCTTT	CAISDFTWGMNTEAFF
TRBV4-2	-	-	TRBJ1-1	TGTGCCAGCAGCCCGCAGGGGAACACTGAAGCTTTCTTT	CASSPQGNTEAFF
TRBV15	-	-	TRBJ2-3	TGTGCCACCAGCAGGGTGGACGGACCGACGACACCGCTGACCACAGATACGCAGTATTTT	CATSRVDGPTTPLTTDTQYF
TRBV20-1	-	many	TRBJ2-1	TGCAGTGCTAGAGATCGGAGACGGGGGGCAGACTACAATGAGCAGTTCTTC	CSARDRRRGADYNEQFF
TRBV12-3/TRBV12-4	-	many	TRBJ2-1	TGTGCCAGCAGGACTAGTCTAAACAATTACAATGAGCAGTTCTTC	CASRTSLNNYNEQFF
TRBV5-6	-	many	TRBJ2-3	TGTGCCAGCAGCTTGAAATACGTGGCGGATGGGACAGATACGCAGTATTTT	CASSLKYVADGTDTQYF
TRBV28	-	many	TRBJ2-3	TGTGCCAGCAGTTTATTTGCAGATACGCAGTATTTT	CASSLFADTQYF
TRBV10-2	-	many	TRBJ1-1	TGCGCCAGCAGTGATTTCACTGAAGCTTTCTTT	CASSDFTEAFF
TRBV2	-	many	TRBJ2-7	-	CASSSSGGYEQYF
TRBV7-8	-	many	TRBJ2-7	TGTGCCAGCAGTCTACCAACCGGGACAGAGCAGTACTTC	CASSLPTGTEQYF
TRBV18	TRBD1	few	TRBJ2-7	TGTGCCAGCTCAACGGACAGGGGGGACTCCTACGAGCAGTACTTC	CASSTDRGDSYEQYF
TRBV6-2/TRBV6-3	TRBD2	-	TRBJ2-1	TGTGCCAGCAGTTACGACACCCCGGGACTAGCCTTCGGTCCCTACAATGAGCAGTTCTTC	CASSYDTPGLAFGPYNEQFF
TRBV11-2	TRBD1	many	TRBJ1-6	TGTGCCAGCAGCTTTGACAGGGGACTCCACTTT	CASSFDRGLHF
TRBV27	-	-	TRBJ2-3	TGTGCCAGCAGTTTAGTAGGGACCCACACAGATACGCAGTATTTT	CASSLVGTHTDTQYF
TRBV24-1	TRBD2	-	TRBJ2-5	TGTGCCACCAGTGATCCCGGGACTAGCGTAACCCAAGAGACCCAGTACTTC	CATSDPGTSVTQETQYF
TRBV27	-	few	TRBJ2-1	TGTGCCAGCAGTTTAGAGGAGAGCGGACCCTTTAGTGGGCAGTTCTTC	CASSLEESGPFSGQFF
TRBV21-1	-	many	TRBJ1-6	TGTGCCAGCAGCAAAAGGGTTGAGGGGGACAGAAATTCACCCCTCCACTTT	CASSKRVEGDRNSPLHF
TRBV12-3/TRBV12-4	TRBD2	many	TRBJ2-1	TGTGCCAGCAGTTTGCCCGAAGCGGGGGCCGTCAACAATGAGCAGTTCTTC	CASSLPEAGAVNNEQFF
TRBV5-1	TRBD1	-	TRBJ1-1	TGCGCCAGCAGGGAAGGGGGCGAGTACACTGAAGCTTTCTTT	CASREGGEYTEAFF
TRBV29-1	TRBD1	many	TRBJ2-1	TGCAGCGTTGATGGACAGGCCGATGAGCAGTTCTTC	CSVDGQADEQFF